This T cell receptor (beta chain) was identified in a study of response to subunit inactivated influenza vaccine. TCRdb passed the RT-PCR reads through MiXCR, listing each CDR3 protein once. This table has hundreds of thousands of distinct CDR3 sequences, about 11% appearing once. These records were also assigned to another study, of T cells expressing NK-cell markers. That source adds: Template switching by 5'RACE with UMIs generated the TCR beta cDNA. The authors derived TCR beta repertoires from sorted CD3+CD56+NKG2C+, CD3+CD56+NKG2C- and CD3+CD56-NKG2C+ T cells. In several experiments, sorting was confined to alpha-beta TCR T cells through use of an anti-gamma-delta TCR antibody. Six or seven donors carried dominant NKG2C+ clonotypes that made up roughly 1.0-7.5% of their CD8+ T cells. Researchers report these clonotypes also headed the CD3+CD56-NKG2C+ fraction in a few donors.

This sequence originates from a middle-aged man who received an inactivated influenza vaccine. The sample was PBMCs from blood, taken on the day of vaccination.

The CDR3, as DNA: TGTGCCAGCAGTTACAGGTACTACAATGAGCAGTTCTTC. Amino acid sequence: CASSYRYYNEQFF. The chain uses TRBV6-2 or TRBV6-3 and TRBJ2-1; D gene uncertain. CDR1 MNHEY and CDR2 SVGEGT come from the germline V gene. The germline V and J ends were trimmed by 2 bases and 3 bases, with 5 bases remaining between them. CDR3 length: 13 residues.